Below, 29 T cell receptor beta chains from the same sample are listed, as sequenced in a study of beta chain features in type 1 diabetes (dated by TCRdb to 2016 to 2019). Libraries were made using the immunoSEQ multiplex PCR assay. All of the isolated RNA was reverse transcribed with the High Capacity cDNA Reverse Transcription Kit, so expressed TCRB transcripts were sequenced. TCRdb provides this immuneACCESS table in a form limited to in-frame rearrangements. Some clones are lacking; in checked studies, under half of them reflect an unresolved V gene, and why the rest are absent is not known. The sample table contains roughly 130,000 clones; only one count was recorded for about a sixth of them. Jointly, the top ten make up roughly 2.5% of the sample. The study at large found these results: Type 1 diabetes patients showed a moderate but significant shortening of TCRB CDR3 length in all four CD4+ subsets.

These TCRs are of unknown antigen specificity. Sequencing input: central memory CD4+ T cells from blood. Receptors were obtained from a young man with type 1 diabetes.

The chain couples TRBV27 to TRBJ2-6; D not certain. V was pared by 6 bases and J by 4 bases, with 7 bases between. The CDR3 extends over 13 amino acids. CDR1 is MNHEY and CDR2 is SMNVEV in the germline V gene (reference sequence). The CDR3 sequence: CASSQGGANVLTF. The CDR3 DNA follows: TGTGCCAGCAGCCAAGGCGGGGCCAACGTCCTGACTTTC.

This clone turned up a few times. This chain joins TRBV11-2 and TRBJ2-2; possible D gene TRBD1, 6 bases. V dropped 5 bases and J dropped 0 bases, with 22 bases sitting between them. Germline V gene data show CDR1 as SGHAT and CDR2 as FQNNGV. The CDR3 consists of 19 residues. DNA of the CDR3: TGTGCCAGCAGCCCGGACAGCTCTTATACCCTCGCGAACACCGGGGAGCTGTTTTTT. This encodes CASSPDSSYTLANTGELFF. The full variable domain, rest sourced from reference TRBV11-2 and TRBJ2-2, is EAGVAQSPRYKIIEKRQSVAFWCNPISGHATLYWYQQILGQGPKLLIQFQNNGVVDDSQLPKDRFSAERLKGVDSTLKIQPAKLEDSAVYLCASSPDSSYTLANTGELFFGEGSRLTVL.

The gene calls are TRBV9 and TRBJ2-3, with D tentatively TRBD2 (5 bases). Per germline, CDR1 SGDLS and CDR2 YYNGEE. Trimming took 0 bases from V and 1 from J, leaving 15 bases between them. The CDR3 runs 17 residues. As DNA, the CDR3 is TGTGCCAGCAGCGTAGAGTTTAGCGTTGTGGGCACAGATACGCAGTATTTT. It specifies CASSVEFSVVGTDTQYF. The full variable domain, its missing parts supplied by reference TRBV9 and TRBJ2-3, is DSGVTQTPKHLITATGQRVTLRCSPRSGDLSVYWYQQSLDQGLQFLIQYYNGEERAKGNILERFSAQQFPDLHSELNLSSLELGDSALYFCASSVEFSVVGTDTQYFGPGTRLTVL.

CDR3: CSAIGGEGYTF. CDR3 coding DNA: TGCAGTGCTATTGGAGGGGAAGGCTACACCTTC. The rearrangement uses TRBV20-1 and TRBJ1-2, with TRBD1 as a possible D gene (5 bases). The CDR3 is made up of 11 amino acids. Germline CDR1 DFQATT, CDR2 SNEGSKA (reference sequence). V was trimmed by 4 bases and J by 8 bases, leaving 11 bases between them.

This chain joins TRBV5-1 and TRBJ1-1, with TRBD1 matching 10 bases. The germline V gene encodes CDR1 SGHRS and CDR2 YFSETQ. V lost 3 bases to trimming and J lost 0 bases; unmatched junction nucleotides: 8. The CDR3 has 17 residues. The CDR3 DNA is TGCGCCAGCAGCTCCCGGACAGGGGGACGGATGAACACTGAAGCTTTCTTT. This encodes CASSSRTGGRMNTEAFF.

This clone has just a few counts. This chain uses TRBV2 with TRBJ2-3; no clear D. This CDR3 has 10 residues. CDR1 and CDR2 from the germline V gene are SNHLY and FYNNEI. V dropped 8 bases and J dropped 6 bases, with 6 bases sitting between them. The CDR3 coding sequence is TGTGCCAGCGGCGAGGATACGCAGTATTTT. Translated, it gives CASGEDTQYF.

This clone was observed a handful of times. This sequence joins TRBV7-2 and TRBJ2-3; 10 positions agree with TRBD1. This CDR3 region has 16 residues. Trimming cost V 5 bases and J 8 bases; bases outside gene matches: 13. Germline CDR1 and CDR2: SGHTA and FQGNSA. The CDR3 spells CASSDSTGGGVGTQYF. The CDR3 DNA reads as TGTGCCAGCAGCGACTCGACAGGGGGCGGTGTCGGTACGCAGTATTTT.

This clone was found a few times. This chain's CDR3 is CSAETGSTQYF. The CDR3 DNA follows: TGCAGTGCTGAGACGGGCTCCACGCAGTATTTT. The chain couples TRBV20-1 to TRBJ2-3; D uncertain. The CDR3 has 11 amino acids. CDR1 and CDR2 (germline): DFQATT, SNEGSKA (reference sequence). V was trimmed by 5 bases and J by 9 bases, leaving 12 bases between them.

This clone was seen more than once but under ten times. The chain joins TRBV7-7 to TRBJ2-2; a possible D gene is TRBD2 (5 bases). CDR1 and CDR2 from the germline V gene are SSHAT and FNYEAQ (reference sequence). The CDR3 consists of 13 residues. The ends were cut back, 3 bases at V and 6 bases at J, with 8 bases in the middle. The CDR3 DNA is TGTGCCAGCAGCTTGAGAGGGCCCGGGGAGCTGTTTTTT. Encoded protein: CASSLRGPGELFF.

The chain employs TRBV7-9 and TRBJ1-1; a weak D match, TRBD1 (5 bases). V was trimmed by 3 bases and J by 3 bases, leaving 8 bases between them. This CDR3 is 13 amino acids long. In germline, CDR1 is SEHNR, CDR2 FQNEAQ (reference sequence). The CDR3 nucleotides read TGTGCCAGCAGCTTTACAGGCGACACTGAAGCTTTCTTT. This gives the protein CASSFTGDTEAFF.

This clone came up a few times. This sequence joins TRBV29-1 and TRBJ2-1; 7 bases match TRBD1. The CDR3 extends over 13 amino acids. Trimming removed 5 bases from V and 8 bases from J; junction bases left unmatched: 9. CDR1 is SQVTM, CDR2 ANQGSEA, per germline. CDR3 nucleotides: TGCAGCGTTAAAGCGACAGGGAGCTATGAGCAGTTCTTC. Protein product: CSVKATGSYEQFF.

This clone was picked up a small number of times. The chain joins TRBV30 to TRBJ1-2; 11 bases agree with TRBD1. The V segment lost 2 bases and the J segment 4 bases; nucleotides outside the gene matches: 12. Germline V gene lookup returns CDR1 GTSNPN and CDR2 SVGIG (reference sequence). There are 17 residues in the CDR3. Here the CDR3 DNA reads TGTGCCTGGAGTCCGCCGGACAGGGGGCTTTTAGGCTATGGCTACACCTTC. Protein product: CAWSPPDRGLLGYGYTF.

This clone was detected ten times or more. DNA of the CDR3: TGTGCCAGCAGCTTGGGCTTCTCTCAGCCCCAGCATTTT. It specifies CASSLGFSQPQHF. V is TRBV5-6 and J is TRBJ1-5; no reliable D call. Per the germline V gene, CDR1 is SGHDT and CDR2 is YYEEEE. This CDR3 is 13 amino acids long. V shed 0 bases and J shed 6 bases, with 7 bases lying between them.

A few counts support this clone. The CDR3 region has the DNA TGTGCCAGTAGACTAGCGGGGCGCTACAATGAGCAGTTCTTC. It codes for CASRLAGRYNEQFF. V usage is TRBV19 and J usage is TRBJ2-1; 10 bases match TRBD2. CDR3 length equals 14 residues. The junction had 2 bases not matched to a gene; V was cut back by 6 bases and J by 3 bases. Germline V lookup: CDR1 LNHDA, CDR2 SQIVND (reference sequence).

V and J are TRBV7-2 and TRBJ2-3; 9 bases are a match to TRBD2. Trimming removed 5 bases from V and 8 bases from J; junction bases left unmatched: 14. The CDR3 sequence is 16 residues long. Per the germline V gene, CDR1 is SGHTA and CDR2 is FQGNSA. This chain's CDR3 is CASSVTLGLATVTQYF. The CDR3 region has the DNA TGTGCCAGCAGCGTCACGTTAGGACTAGCGACTGTTACGCAGTATTTT.

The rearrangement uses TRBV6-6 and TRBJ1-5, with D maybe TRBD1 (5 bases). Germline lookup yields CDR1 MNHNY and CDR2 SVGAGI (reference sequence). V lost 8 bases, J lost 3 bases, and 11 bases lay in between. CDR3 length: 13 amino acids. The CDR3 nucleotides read TGTGCCAGCGGAGACAGTGACAATCAGCCCCAGCATTTT. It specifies CASGDSDNQPQHF.

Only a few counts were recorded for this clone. CDR3 sequence reads: CASSLFLAETDTQYF. The CDR3 DNA follows: TGTGCCAGCAGCTTATTCCTAGCGGAGACAGATACGCAGTATTTT. This rearrangement joins TRBV7-2 to TRBJ2-3; the match to TRBD2 covers 7 bases. There are 15 residues in the CDR3. V dropped 2 bases and J dropped 3; count of bases not matched to a gene: 5. Germline V gene lookup returns CDR1 SGHTA and CDR2 FQGNSA.

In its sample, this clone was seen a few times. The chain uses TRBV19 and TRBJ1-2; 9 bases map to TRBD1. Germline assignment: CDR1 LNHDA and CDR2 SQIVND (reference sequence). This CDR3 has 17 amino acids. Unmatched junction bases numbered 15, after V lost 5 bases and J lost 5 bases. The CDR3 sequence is CASSSTGTGNRGYGYTF. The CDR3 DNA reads TGTGCCAGTAGTTCTACCGGGACAGGGAATCGAGGATATGGCTACACCTTC.

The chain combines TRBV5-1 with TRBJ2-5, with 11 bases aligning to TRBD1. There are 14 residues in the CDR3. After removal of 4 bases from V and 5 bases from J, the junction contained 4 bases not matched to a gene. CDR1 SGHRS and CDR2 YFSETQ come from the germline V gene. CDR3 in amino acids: CASSRTGGIETQYF. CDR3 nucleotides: TGCGCCAGCAGCCGGACAGGGGGCATTGAGACCCAGTACTTC.

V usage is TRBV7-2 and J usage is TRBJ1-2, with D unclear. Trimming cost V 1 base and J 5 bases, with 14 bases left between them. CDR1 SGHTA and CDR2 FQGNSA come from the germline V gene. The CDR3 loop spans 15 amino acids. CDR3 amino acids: CASSLVSDLPYGYTF. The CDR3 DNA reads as TGTGCCAGCAGCTTAGTCTCTGATCTCCCATATGGCTACACCTTC. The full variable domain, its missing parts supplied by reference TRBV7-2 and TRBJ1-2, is GAGVSQSPSNKVTEKGKDVELRCDPISGHTALYWYRQSLGQGLEFLIYFQGNSAPDKSGLPSDRFSAERTGGSVSTLTIQRTQQEDSAVYLCASSLVSDLPYGYTFGSGTRLTVV.

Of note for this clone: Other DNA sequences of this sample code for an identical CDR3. DNA for the CDR3: TGTGCCAGCAGTTATAGGGGCGAGCAGTACTTC. This gives the protein CASSYRGEQYF. The rearrangement joins TRBV6-5 to TRBJ2-7, with D possibly being TRBD1 (5 bases). This CDR3 is 11 amino acids long. From germline, CDR1 is MNHEY and CDR2 SVGAGI. Trimming pared 3 bases from V and 6 bases from J, leaving 6 bases between.

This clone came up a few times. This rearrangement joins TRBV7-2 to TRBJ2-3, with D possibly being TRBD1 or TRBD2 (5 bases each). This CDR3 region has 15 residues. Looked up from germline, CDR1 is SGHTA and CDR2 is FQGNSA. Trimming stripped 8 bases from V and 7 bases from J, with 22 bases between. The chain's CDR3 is CASEGSRTSYNTQYF. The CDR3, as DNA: TGTGCCAGCGAGGGTTCGCGGACAAGCTACAATACGCAGTATTTT.

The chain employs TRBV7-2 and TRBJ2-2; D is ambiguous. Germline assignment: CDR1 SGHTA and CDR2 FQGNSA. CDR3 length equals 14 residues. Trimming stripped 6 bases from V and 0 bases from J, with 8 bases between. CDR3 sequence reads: CASRFQANTGELFF. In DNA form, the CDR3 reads TGTGCCAGCAGATTCCAGGCGAACACCGGGGAGCTGTTTTTT.

The CDR3 sequence: CASSPQGKDHEQFF. CDR3 DNA: TGTGCCAGCTCACCCCAAGGCAAGGACCATGAGCAGTTCTTC. The V and J genes are TRBV18 and TRBJ2-1; no clear D. V dropped 3 bases and J dropped 8 bases, with 14 bases sitting between them. The CDR3 extends over 14 amino acids. CDR1 is KGHSH, CDR2 LQKENI, per germline. Drawing the rest from reference TRBV18 and TRBJ2-1, the complete variable domain is NAGVMQNPRHLVRRRGQEARLRCSPMKGHSHVYWYRQLPEEGLKFMVYLQKENIIDESGMPKERFSAEFPKEGPSILRIQQVVRGDSAAYFCASSPQGKDHEQFFGPGTRLTVL.

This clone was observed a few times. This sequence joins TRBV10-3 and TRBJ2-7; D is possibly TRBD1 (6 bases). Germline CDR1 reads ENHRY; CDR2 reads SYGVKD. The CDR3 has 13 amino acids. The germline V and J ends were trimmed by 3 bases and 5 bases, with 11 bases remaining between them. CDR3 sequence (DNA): TGTGCCATCAGTGACACAGGGCTGAACGAGCAGTACTTC. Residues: CAISDTGLNEQYF.

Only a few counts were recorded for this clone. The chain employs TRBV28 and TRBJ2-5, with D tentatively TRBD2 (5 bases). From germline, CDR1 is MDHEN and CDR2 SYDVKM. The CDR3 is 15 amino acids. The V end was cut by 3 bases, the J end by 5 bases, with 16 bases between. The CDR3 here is CASSFSGGGTETQYF. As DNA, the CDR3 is TGTGCCAGCAGTTTTTCCGGAGGTGGAACGGAGACCCAGTACTTC. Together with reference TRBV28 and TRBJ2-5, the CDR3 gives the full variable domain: DVKVTQSSRYLVKRTGEKVFLECVQDMDHENMFWYRQDPGLGLRLIYFSYDVKMKEKGDIPEGYSVSREKKERFSLILESASTNQTSMYLCASSFSGGGTETQYFGPGTRLLVL.

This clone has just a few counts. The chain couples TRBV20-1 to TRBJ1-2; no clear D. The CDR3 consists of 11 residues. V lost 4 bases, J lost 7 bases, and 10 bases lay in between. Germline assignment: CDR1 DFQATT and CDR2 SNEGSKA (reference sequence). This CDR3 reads CSAIETIGYTF. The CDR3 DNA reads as TGCAGTGCTATAGAGACAATTGGCTACACCTTC.

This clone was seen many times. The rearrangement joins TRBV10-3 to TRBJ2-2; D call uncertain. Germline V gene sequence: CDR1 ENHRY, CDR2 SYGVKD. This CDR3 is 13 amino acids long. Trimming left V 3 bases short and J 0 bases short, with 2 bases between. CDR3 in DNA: TGTGCCATCAGTGAAACGAACACCGGGGAGCTGTTTTTT. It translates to CAISETNTGELFF.

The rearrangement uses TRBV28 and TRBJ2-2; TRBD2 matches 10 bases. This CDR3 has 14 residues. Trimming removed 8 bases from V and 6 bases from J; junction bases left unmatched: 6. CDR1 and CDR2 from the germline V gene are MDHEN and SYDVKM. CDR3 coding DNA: TGTGCCAGCGGGGGACTAGCGTCTCCCGGGGAGCTGTTTTTT. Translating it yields CASGGLASPGELFF.